These T cell receptor beta chains were read from a single sample in a study of blood T cells in healthy people across ages. In TCRdb, the 5' RACE reads were re-called with MiXCR into one record per CDR3 protein. The sample includes more than 450,000 distinct CDR3 sequences, about 25% of them seen just once. These data were also filed under a second study, of T cells of mothers and their children.

Material: blood. These receptors all come from a boy between 2 and 10 years old in good health. Both conserved end residues are part of each CDR3. D genes are given only for firm matches. Rows give clone size only sometimes, using once, few, many, or a class for an expanded clone.

d_gene	len	j_gene	abundance	v_gene	CDR3nt	CDR3aa
-	15	TRBJ2-5	-	TRBV20-1	TGCAGTACCTCTGGGGGCGGGGGAGCACAAGAGACCCAGTACTTC	CSTSGGGGAQETQYF
TRBD2	14	TRBJ2-7	-	TRBV4-2	TGTGCCAGCAGCCAAACCCTCGGGAGGGACGAGCAGTACTTC	CASSQTLGRDEQYF
-	14	TRBJ1-4	many	TRBV5-1	TGCGCCAGCAGCCGAACAGGGTTAGGAGAAAAACTGTTTTTT	CASSRTGLGEKLFF
-	13	TRBJ1-2	-	TRBV5-1	TGCGCCAGCAGCTTGGGACAGGATGGCGGCTACACCTTC	CASSLGQDGGYTF
-	14	TRBJ1-6	-	TRBV27	TGTGCCAGCAGTTTAGGGCAGCCTAATTCACCCCTCCACTTT	CASSLGQPNSPLHF
-	14	TRBJ2-7	-	TRBV7-2	TGTGCCAGCACCAGCTGGGGGAGCTCCTACGAGCAGTACTTC	CASTSWGSSYEQYF
-	16	TRBJ2-5	many	TRBV6-6	TGTGCCAGCAGTTACTCCGCGGGTGCGGGAAGAGAGACCCAGTACTTC	CASSYSAGAGRETQYF
-	15	TRBJ1-2	-	TRBV11-2	TGTGCCAGCAGCTTAGAGAGCAGGGGAAGCTGGGGCTACACCTTC	CASSLESRGSWGYTF
-	11	TRBJ1-1	few	TRBV7-9	TGTGCCGTCACGGCGAGGGTTGAAGCTTTCTTT	CAVTARVEAFF
TRBD1	14	TRBJ1-6	-	TRBV6-5	TGTGCCAGCAGTTGGACAGGAGAAAATTCACCCCTCCACTTT	CASSWTGENSPLHF
TRBD2	14	TRBJ2-7	-	TRBV6-2/TRBV6-3	TGTGCCAGCAGGGATCTGGGGGGGTCCTACGAGCAGTACTTC	CASRDLGGSYEQYF
-	14	TRBJ1-1	-	TRBV7-9	TGTGCCAGCAGCTTCACAGGGAGTGACACTGAAGCTTTCTTT	CASSFTGSDTEAFF
-	15	TRBJ1-3	few	TRBV5-1	TGCGCCAGCAGCTTGGCTCCGATCTCTGGAAACACCATATATTTT	CASSLAPISGNTIYF
TRBD2	19	TRBJ2-5	-	TRBV4-3	TGCGCCAGCAGCCAAGGCGCTCTGACGACTAGCGGTAGAGAGGAGACCCAGTACTTC	CASSQGALTTSGREETQYF
-	17	TRBJ2-1	-	TRBV7-9	TGTGCCAGCAGCCTGAGGGGAACCCGTAGCTCCTACAATGAGCAGTTCTTC	CASSLRGTRSSYNEQFF
TRBD1	17	TRBJ2-7	few	TRBV5-1	TGCGCCAGCAGCGTCGAACAGGGGGCACATATGACCTACGAGCAGTACTTC	CASSVEQGAHMTYEQYF
TRBD2	16	TRBJ2-1	few	TRBV7-2	TGTGCCAGCAGCTTAGGGACTAGCGAGAGAAACAATGAGCAGTTCTTC	CASSLGTSERNNEQFF
-	14	TRBJ1-1	-	TRBV3-1	TGTGCCAGCAGCCAAGGTGAGGGGAGCACTGAAGCTTTCTTT	CASSQGEGSTEAFF
-	12	TRBJ1-4	few	TRBV12-5	TGTGCTAGTGGTGCCTACAAGGAAAAACTGTTTTTT	CASGAYKEKLFF
-	18	TRBJ1-5	-	TRBV12-2	TGTGCAAGTCGCTTAGGTTCCGGGACAGGGGGGTCCGATCAGCCCCAGCATTTT	CASRLGSGTGGSDQPQHF
TRBD1	18	TRBJ1-2	-	TRBV5-1	TGCGCCAGCAGCTTGGAACAGGGTGAGGGGGCCACAAACTATGGCTACACCTTC	CASSLEQGEGATNYGYTF
-	17	TRBJ2-1	-	TRBV12-3/TRBV12-4	TGTGCCAGCAGTTTGGGGGGGGGCGCGGGCTCCTACAATGAGCAGTTCTTC	CASSLGGGAGSYNEQFF
-	17	TRBJ1-2	-	TRBV20-1	TGCAGTGCTAGAGATGAGGGGGGGGACACTGCTAACTATGGCTACACCTTC	CSARDEGGDTANYGYTF
-	14	TRBJ1-1	-	TRBV29-1	TGCAGCGTCGTTCCGGGGCGGTTGAACACTGAAGCTTTCTTT	CSVVPGRLNTEAFF
-	15	TRBJ2-2	many	TRBV11-2	TGTGCCAGCAGCTTATCAGGGCGCCCCACCGGGGAGCTGTTTTTT	CASSLSGRPTGELFF
-	11	TRBJ2-5	many	TRBV29-1	TGCAGCGTTCTGGAGCAAGAGACCCAGTACTTC	CSVLEQETQYF
-	15	TRBJ2-5	few	TRBV2	TGTGCCAGCAGTGAAGGAGGGATTCCCCAAGAGACCCAGTACTTC	CASSEGGIPQETQYF
-	12	TRBJ2-7	-	TRBV6-2/TRBV6-3	TGTGCCGGCCGGACGGGGAACTGCGAGCAGTACTTC	CAGRTGNCEQYF
-	12	TRBJ2-3	few	TRBV10-1	TGCGCCAGCAGCTCAGGGTCGAATACGCAGTATTTT	CASSSGSNTQYF
TRBD2	17	TRBJ2-2	-	TRBV9	TGTGCCAGCAGCGTCCGCGGTGGGGGGGTGCGAGCCGGGGAGCTGTTTTTT	CASSVRGGGVRAGELFF
-	13	TRBJ1-1	-	TRBV18	TGTGCCAGCTCACCTGATATGAACGCTGAAGCTTTCTTT	CASSPDMNAEAFF
TRBD2	15	TRBJ2-7	once	TRBV29-1	TGCAGCGGGAAGGGGACTAGCGGGAGTGACAACGAGCAGTACTTC	CSGKGTSGSDNEQYF
-	14	TRBJ1-2	-	TRBV9	TGTGCCAGCGGTAACAGGGCCCCAAACTATGGCTACACCTTC	CASGNRAPNYGYTF
TRBD1	15	TRBJ2-5	-	TRBV7-9	TGTGCCAGCAGCTTACCGACAGGGTGGCAAGAGACCCAGTACTTC	CASSLPTGWQETQYF
-	15	TRBJ2-2	few	TRBV14	TGTGCCAGCAGCCTCCTCGGTTTGGACACCGGGGAGCTGTTTTTT	CASSLLGLDTGELFF
-	13	TRBJ2-7	few	TRBV7-3	TGTGCCAGCAGCTTAAACCGCGCCTACGAGCAGTACTTC	CASSLNRAYEQYF
-	14	TRBJ2-5	-	TRBV20-1	TGCAGTGCTAGAGACCTGATAACCCAAGAGACCCAGTACTTC	CSARDLITQETQYF
-	16	TRBJ1-4	few	TRBV6-1	TGTGCCAGCAGGCGGTCGGGTGTGGGGTTTAATGAAAAACTGTTTTTT	CASRRSGVGFNEKLFF
TRBD2	15	TRBJ2-3	few	TRBV7-2	TGTGCCAGCAGCTGGACTAGCGGGGGGGCAGATACGCAGTATTTT	CASSWTSGGADTQYF
-	16	TRBJ1-2	-	TRBV5-1	TGCGCCAGCAGCTTGGAGGTAGCGATAGCTAACTATGGCTACACCTTC	CASSLEVAIANYGYTF
-	14	TRBJ1-3	-	TRBV4-2	TGTGCCAGCAGCCAAGAGGGGACTGGAAACACCATATATTTT	CASSQEGTGNTIYF
-	15	TRBJ2-5	few	TRBV5-1	TGCGCCAGCAGCTTGGGGATCGCAGCCTCAGAGACCCAGTACTTC	CASSLGIAASETQYF
TRBD2	13	TRBJ2-7	-	TRBV7-2	TGTGCCAGCAGCCCCGGGACTAGCGGTGAGCAGTACTTC	CASSPGTSGEQYF
TRBD1	15	TRBJ1-1	few	TRBV18	TGTGCCAGCTCGTTCCACCCGGGACAGGGAGATGAAGCTTTCTTT	CASSFHPGQGDEAFF